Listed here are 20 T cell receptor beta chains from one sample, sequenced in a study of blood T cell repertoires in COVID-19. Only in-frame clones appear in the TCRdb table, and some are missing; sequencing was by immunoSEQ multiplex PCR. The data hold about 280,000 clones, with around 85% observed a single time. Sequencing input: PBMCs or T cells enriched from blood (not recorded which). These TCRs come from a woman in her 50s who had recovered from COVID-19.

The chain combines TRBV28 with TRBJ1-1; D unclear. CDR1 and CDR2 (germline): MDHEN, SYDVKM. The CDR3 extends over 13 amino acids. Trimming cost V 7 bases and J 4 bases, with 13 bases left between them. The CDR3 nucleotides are TGTGCCAGCATATGGGCCGGTGGCACTGAAGCTTTCTTT. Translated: CASIWAGGTEAFF.

The CDR3 spells CASDRTGGLNTEAFF. The CDR3 DNA is TGTGCCAGTGATCGGACAGGGGGCTTGAACACTGAAGCTTTCTTT. The chain carries TRBV19 and TRBJ1-1, with 11 bases matching TRBD1. V shed 8 bases, J shed 0 bases, and the junction held 5 bases outside the gene matches. The CDR3 extends over 15 amino acids. Germline V gene sequence: CDR1 LNHDA, CDR2 SQIVND (reference sequence).

For the CDR3, the DNA is TGTGCCAGTAGGTTGGTGGCGGGCCGCTCCTACAATGAGCAGTTCTTC. Translating it yields CASRLVAGRSYNEQFF. V gene TRBV19 combines with J gene TRBJ2-1, with D possibly being TRBD2 (5 bases). The CDR3 has 16 residues. The germline V gene encodes CDR1 LNHDA and CDR2 SQIVND (reference sequence). V gave up 6 bases and J gave up 0 bases, with 15 bases separating them.

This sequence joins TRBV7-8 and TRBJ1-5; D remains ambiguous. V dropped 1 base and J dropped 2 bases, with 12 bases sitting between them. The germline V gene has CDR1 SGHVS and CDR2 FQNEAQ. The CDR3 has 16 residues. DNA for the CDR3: TGTGCCAGCAGCTTAGTTGTCGGCGGGGGCAATCAGCCCCAGCATTTT. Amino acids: CASSLVVGGGNQPQHF.

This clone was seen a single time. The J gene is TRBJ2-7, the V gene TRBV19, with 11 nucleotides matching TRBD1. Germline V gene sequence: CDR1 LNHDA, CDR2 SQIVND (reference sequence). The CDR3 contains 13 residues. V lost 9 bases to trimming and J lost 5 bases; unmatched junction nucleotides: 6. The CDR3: CASRGTGGDEQYF. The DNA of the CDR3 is TGTGCCAGCCGAGGGACAGGGGGTGACGAGCAGTACTTC.

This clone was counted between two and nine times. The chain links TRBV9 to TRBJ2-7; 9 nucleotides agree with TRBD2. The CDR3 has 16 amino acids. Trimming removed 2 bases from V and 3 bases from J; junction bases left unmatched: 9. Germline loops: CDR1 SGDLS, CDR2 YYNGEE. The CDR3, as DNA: TGTGCCAGCAGCGTCTCCTCTAGCGGGGCCTTCTACGAGCAGTACTTC. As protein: CASSVSSSGAFYEQYF.

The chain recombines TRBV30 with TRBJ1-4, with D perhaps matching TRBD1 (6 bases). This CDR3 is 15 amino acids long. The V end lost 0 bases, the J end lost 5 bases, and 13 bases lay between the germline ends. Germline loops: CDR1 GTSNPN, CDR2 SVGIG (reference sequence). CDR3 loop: CAWSVRRGGNEKLFF. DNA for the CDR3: TGTGCCTGGAGTGTACGGAGGGGGGGAAATGAAAAACTGTTTTTT.

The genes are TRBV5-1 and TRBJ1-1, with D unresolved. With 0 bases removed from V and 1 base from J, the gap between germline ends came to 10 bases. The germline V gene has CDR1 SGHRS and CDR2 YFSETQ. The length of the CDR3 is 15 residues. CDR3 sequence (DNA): TGCGCCAGCAGCTTGGCCGGGAACCCGAACACTGAAGCTTTCTTT. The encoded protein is CASSLAGNPNTEAFF. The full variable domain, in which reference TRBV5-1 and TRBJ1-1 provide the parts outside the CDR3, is KAGVTQTPRYLIKTRGQQVTLSCSPISGHRSVSWYQQTPGQGLQFLFEYFSETQRNKGNFPGRFSGRQFSNSRSEMNVSTLELGDSALYLCASSLAGNPNTEAFFGQGTRLTVV.

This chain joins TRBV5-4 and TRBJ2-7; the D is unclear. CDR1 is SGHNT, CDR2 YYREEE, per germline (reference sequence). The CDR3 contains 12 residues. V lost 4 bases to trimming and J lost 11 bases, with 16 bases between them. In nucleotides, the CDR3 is TGTGCCAGCAGCCCCGGCGGCACCCGGGAGTACTTC. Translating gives CASSPGGTREYF.

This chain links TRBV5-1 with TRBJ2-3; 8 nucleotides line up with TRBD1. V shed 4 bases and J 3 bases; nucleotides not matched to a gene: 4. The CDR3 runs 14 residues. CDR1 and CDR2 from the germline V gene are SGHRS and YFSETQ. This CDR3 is CASSLRQGTDTQYF. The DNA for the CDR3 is TGCGCCAGCAGCCTTCGACAGGGGACAGATACGCAGTATTTT.

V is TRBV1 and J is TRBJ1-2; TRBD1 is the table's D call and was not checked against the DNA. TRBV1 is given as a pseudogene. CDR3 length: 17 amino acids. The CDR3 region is CTSSQETGPEPNYGYTF. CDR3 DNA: TGCACCAGCAGCCAAGAAACAGGCCCGGAGCCTAACTATGGCTACACCTTC.

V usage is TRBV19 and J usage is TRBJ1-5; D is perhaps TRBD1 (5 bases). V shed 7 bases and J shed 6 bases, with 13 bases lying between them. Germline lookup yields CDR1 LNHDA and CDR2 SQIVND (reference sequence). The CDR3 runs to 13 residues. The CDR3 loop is CASTLLGGQPQHF. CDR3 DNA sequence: TGTGCCAGTACTCTATTGGGGGGTCAGCCCCAGCATTTT.

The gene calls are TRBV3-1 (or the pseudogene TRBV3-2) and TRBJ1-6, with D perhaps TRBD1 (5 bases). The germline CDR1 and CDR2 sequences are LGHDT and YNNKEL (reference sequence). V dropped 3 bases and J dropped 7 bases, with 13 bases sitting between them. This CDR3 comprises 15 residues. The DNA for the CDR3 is TGTGCCAGCAGCCAGACAGTCAGGGCGAATTCACCCCTCCACTTT. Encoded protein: CASSQTVRANSPLHF.

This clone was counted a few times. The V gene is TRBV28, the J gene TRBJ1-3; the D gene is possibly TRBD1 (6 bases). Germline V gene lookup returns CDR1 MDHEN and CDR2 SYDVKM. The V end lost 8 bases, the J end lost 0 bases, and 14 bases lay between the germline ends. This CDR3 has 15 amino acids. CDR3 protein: CASGEGVISGNTIYF. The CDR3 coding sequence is TGTGCCAGCGGGGAGGGGGTTATCTCTGGAAACACCATATATTTT.

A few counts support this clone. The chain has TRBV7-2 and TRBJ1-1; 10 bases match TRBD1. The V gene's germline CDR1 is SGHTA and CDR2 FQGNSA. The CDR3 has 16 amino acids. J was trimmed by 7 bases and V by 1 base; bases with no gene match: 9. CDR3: CASSLEMGQGWSEAFF. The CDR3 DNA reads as TGTGCCAGCAGCTTAGAGATGGGACAGGGGTGGAGTGAAGCTTTCTTT.

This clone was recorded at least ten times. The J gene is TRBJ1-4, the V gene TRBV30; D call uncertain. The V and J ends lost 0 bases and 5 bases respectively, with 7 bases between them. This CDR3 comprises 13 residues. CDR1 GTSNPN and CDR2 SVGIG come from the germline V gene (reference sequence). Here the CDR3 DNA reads TGTGCCTGGAGTGTAAACAGCAATGAAAAACTGTTTTTT. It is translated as CAWSVNSNEKLFF.

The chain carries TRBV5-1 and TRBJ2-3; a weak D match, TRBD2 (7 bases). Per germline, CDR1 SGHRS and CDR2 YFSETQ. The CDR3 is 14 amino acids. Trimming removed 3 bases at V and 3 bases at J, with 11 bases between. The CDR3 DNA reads TGCGCCAGCAGCTATGGGGGGGCGACAGATACGCAGTATTTT. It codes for CASSYGGATDTQYF.

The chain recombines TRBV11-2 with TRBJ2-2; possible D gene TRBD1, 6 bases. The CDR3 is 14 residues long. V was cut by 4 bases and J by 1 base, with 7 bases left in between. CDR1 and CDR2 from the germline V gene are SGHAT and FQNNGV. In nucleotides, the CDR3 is TGTGCCAGCAGCTCGGACAGGAACACCGGGGAGCTGTTTTTT. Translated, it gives CASSSDRNTGELFF.

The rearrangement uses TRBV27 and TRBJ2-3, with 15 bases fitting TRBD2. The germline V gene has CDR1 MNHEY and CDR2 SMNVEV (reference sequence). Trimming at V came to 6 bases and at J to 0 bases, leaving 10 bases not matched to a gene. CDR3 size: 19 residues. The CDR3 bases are TGTGCCAGCAGCCCCAGGACTAGCGGGAGGGGTCCTAGCACAGATACGCAGTATTTT. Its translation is CASSPRTSGRGPSTDTQYF.

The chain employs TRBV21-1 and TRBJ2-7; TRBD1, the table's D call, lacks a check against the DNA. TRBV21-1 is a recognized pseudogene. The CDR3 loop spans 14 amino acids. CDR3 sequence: CASSYERDRREQYF. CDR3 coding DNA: TGTGCCAGCAGCTACGAGAGGGACAGGCGCGAGCAGTACTTC.